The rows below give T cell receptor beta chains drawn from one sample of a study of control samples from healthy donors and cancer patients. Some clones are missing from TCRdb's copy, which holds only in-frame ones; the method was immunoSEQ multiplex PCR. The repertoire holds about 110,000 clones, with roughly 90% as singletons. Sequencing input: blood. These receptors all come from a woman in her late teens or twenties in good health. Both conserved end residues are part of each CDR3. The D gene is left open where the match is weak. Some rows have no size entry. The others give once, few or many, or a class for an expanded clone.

DNA: TGTGCCAGTAGTACGCCCGGGTCCCCCTATGGCTACACCTTC; CDR3: CASSTPGSPYGYTF; J: TRBJ1-2; D: NA; size: NA; V: TRBV19
DNA: TGTGCCAGCCGGGGCCAGGGGAACGGATACGAGCAGTACTTC; CDR3: CASRGQGNGYEQYF; J: TRBJ2-7; D: NA; size: NA; V: TRBV28
DNA: TGTGCCAGCTCACCCGGGGAGACCCAGTACTTC; CDR3: CASSPGETQYF; J: TRBJ2-5; D: NA; size: NA; V: TRBV18
DNA: TGTGCCAGCAGCCCGATACCCGGTGTTAGCGGATCCTACGAGCAGTACTTC; CDR3: CASSPIPGVSGSYEQYF; J: TRBJ2-7; D: NA; size: NA; V: TRBV7-9
DNA: TGTGCCACCAGCCCGTGGGACAGCTCTAATGAAAAACTGTTTTTT; CDR3: CATSPWDSSNEKLFF; J: TRBJ1-4; D: TRBD1; size: NA; V: TRBV15
DNA: TGTGCCAGCAGTGAAGTCTATACCTGGGGACAGGGTTCAAACTCACCCCTCCACTTT; CDR3: CASSEVYTWGQGSNSPLHF; J: TRBJ1-6; D: TRBD1; size: NA; V: TRBV6-1
DNA: TGTGCCAGTAGTATGGTTATCCGGGGCAATGAGCAGTTCTTC; CDR3: CASSMVIRGNEQFF; J: TRBJ2-1; D: NA; size: NA; V: TRBV19
DNA: TGCAGTGTCCCCGGGCATGAAGCTTTCTTT; CDR3: CSVPGHEAFF; J: TRBJ1-1; D: NA; size: NA; V: TRBV20-1
DNA: TGCGCCAGCAGTGCATATAGATCTGAAAAACTGTTTTTT; CDR3: CASSAYRSEKLFF; J: TRBJ1-4; D: NA; size: NA; V: TRBV10-2
DNA: TGTGCCAGCTCACTGCTCGAAGGGTCGGAGGGCAACTATGGCTACACCTTC; CDR3: CASSLLEGSEGNYGYTF; J: TRBJ1-2; D: NA; size: NA; V: TRBV18
DNA: TGTGCCAGCAGTTATTACACTAGGTCCGGGGAGCTGTTTTTT; CDR3: CASSYYTRSGELFF; J: TRBJ2-2; D: NA; size: NA; V: TRBV6-5
DNA: TGCAGTGCTAGTGACACAGGCGACAGCCTATCCTACGAGCAGTACTTC; CDR3: CSASDTGDSLSYEQYF; J: TRBJ2-7; D: NA; size: few; V: TRBV20-1
DNA: TGTGCCAGCAGCTCGAGACGGGGGTACTTC; CDR3: CASSSRRGYF; J: TRBJ2-5; D: NA; size: NA; V: TRBV4-2
DNA: TGTGCCAGCAGTTACTCCTCGGGACAGGGGAATGGCTACACCTTC; CDR3: CASSYSSGQGNGYTF; J: TRBJ1-2; D: TRBD1; size: NA; V: TRBV6-5
DNA: TGTGCCAGCAGTTCCTCCGGGGTTCCCTACGAGCAGTACTTC; CDR3: CASSSSGVPYEQYF; J: TRBJ2-7; D: NA; size: NA; V: TRBV6-5
DNA: TGTGCCAGCACTAGGACCCCCAAGTGGGATACGCAGTATTTT; CDR3: CASTRTPKWDTQYF; J: TRBJ2-3; D: NA; size: NA; V: TRBV2
DNA: TGTGCCAGTAGTATGTGGGACAGGCAGAGGGGGACCCAGTACTTC; CDR3: CASSMWDRQRGTQYF; J: TRBJ2-5; D: TRBD1; size: few; V: TRBV19
DNA: TGTGCCAGCAGCTTATTGACCCCGGGCCATGGCTACACCTTC; CDR3: CASSLLTPGHGYTF; J: TRBJ1-2; D: NA; size: NA; V: TRBV7-8
DNA: TGTGCCACCAGCAGAGATTATCACAGAGAGGGAGAGACCCAGTACTTC; CDR3: CATSRDYHREGETQYF; J: TRBJ2-5; D: NA; size: once; V: TRBV15
DNA: TGTGCCAGCTACCCCCATAACTCCGGACAAGACGTTACCTACGAGCAGTACTTC; CDR3: CASYPHNSGQDVTYEQYF; J: TRBJ2-7; D: NA; size: NA; V: TRBV21-1
DNA: TGTGCCAGTAGTATAGACAGGGGCTATAATTCACCCCTCCACTTT; CDR3: CASSIDRGYNSPLHF; J: TRBJ1-6; D: NA; size: NA; V: TRBV19
DNA: TGTGCCATCAGTCAGACCCTTACTAGCGGGGTCCGGTACGAGCAGTACTTC; CDR3: CAISQTLTSGVRYEQYF; J: TRBJ2-7; D: TRBD2; size: NA; V: TRBV10-3
DNA: TGTGCCACCAGTGATTTGGACCGGGGAATAGGTGATACGCAGTATTTT; CDR3: CATSDLDRGIGDTQYF; J: TRBJ2-3; D: NA; size: NA; V: TRBV24-1
DNA: TGTGCCAGCAGTTACTCGTTACAGGGAAGGGCCGGGGAGCTGTTTTTT; CDR3: CASSYSLQGRAGELFF; J: TRBJ2-2; D: NA; size: NA; V: TRBV6-5
DNA: TGTGCCAGCCGCCGTAGGGGGGCGGGATCAGAAAATGAGCAGTTCTTC; CDR3: CASRRRGAGSENEQFF; J: TRBJ2-1; D: NA; size: NA; V: TRBV6-2/TRBV6-3
DNA: TGTGCCAGTAGTATTCTGGGCGGGTTCTATGGCTACACCTTC; CDR3: CASSILGGFYGYTF; J: TRBJ1-2; D: NA; size: NA; V: TRBV19